This record looks at one T cell receptor beta chain sequence and its context. What it binds is unknown. The sample comes from a study of blood T cells in healthy people across ages. V lost 6 bases to trimming and J lost 5 bases; unmatched junction nucleotides: 4. This CDR3 contains 13 residues. CDR1 DFQATT and CDR2 SNEGSKA come from the germline V gene (reference sequence). Study findings and constraints: Age advanced and TCR beta diversity per million T cells fell, roughly linearly.

Isolation of PBMCs gave at least 7 million cells per sample. With a J-beta primer mix and a sample-barcoded 5' primer, a second PCR ran 7 to 11 cycles. From the 5' RACE reads, TCRdb called clonotypes with MiXCR, one entry per CDR3 protein. The repertoire has over 600,000 distinct CDR3 sequences, over 40% of them found once; the top ten carry around 30%. Sequencing was carried out using blood. The origin of this receptor is an elderly man in good health. The genes are TRBV20-1 and TRBJ2-1; 10 positions match TRBD1. The DNA of the CDR3 is TGCAGTGCCACGGACAGGGGGAACAATGAGCAGTTCTTC. This encodes CSATDRGNNEQFF.